The present T cell receptor beta chain was sequenced within a study of a mutant IDH1 vaccine in newly diagnosed glioma. About the study: Patients came in for eight vaccinations, in weeks 1, 3, 5, 7, 11, 15, 19 and 23. Sex distribution of treated patients was about 60% male and about 38% female; mean age was 40.4 years. Vaccine dosing followed radiotherapy by 4-6 weeks, or accompanied temozolomide cycles. Antecedent treatment encompassed radiotherapy, temozolomide, or their combination; the majority received both.

Germline V gives CDR1 WNHNN, CDR2 SYGVQD (reference sequence). This CDR3 is built from 13 residues. V shed 2 bases and J shed 6 bases, with 10 bases lying between them. Of note for this clone: Its antigen remains unknown.

Method: immunoSEQ multiplex PCR; TCRdb's copy keeps in-frame clones and lacks some. This table has over 45,000 clones, about 80% appearing once. The sample's time point: week 5, during vaccination. Every vaccine dose comprised 300 ug of mutant IDH1 20-mer peptide plus topical imiquimod. The rearrangement joins TRBV10-1 to TRBJ1-1, with D unclear. Sample: PBMCs, taken from a glioma patient whose treatment included an IDH1 peptide vaccine. This clonotype was sampled from a man in his thirties or forties with glioma. As DNA, the CDR3 is TGCGCCAGCAGTGAGACCCCCGGGGCTGAAGCTTTCTTT. Its translation: CASSETPGAEAFF.